A single sample gave rise to the 8 T cell receptor beta chains below, sequenced in a study of human T cells and chemical hapten exposure. The time point is: patch test 3, about 24 weeks after DPC sensitization. The sample's treatment: therapeutic diphenylcyclopropenone sensitization with weekly scalp DPC. One entry per CDR3 protein results from TCRdb running MiXCR on the RACE reads. The table has about 190,000 distinct CDR3 sequences, 20% to 25% seen once. The sequencing used whole blood, collected in connection with sensitization to the hapten diphenylcyclopropenone (DPC). The source is a woman between 40 and 55 years old with alopecia areata. Some clones in this sample may be carry-over from other donors' samples.

There are a few counts of this clonotype. The J gene is TRBJ1-2, the V gene TRBV12-3 or TRBV12-4; D is possibly TRBD1 (6 bases). Trimming took 6 bases from V and 4 from J, leaving 12 bases between them. The CDR3 totals 13 residues. In DNA, the CDR3 is TGTGCCAGCAGGACAGGTTTCGCCTATGGCTACACCTTC. Translating it yields CASRTGFAYGYTF.

This clonotype was observed a few times. This may be a read error: a much more frequent sequence differs by one nucleotide. The genes are TRBV7-2 and TRBJ1-5; D unresolved. The V end lost 5 bases, the J end lost 2 bases, and 7 bases lay between the germline ends. Germline CDR1 reads SGHTA; CDR2 reads FQGNSA. There are 13 residues in the CDR3. CDR3 bases: TGTGCCAGCAGCGTAGAGGGCAATCAGCCCCAGCATTTT. This sequence encodes CASSVEGNQPQHF.

In its sample, this clonotype was seen many times. This chain joins TRBV9 and TRBJ2-7, with TRBD1 identical over 12 bases. J gave up 3 bases and V 4 bases, and 5 bases lay outside the gene matches. Germline V CDR1 and CDR2: SGDLS, YYNGEE. This CDR3 is 15 amino acids long. CDR3 nucleotide sequence: TGTGCCAGCAGCCCTGGGACAGGGGGCATCTACGAGCAGTACTTC. The encoded protein is CASSPGTGGIYEQYF.

The V gene is TRBV28, the J gene TRBJ2-5; 10 nucleotides align to TRBD2. The CDR3 sequence is 16 residues long. The V gene's germline CDR1 is MDHEN and CDR2 SYDVKM. Trimming at V came to 3 bases and at J to 2 bases, leaving 6 bases not matched to a gene. This CDR3 is CASSFSPAGGQETQYF. CDR3 DNA: TGTGCCAGCAGTTTCAGCCCAGCGGGAGGGCAAGAGACCCAGTACTTC.

The chain joins TRBV20-1 to TRBJ2-1; D gene unclear. The CDR3 spans 13 residues. Germline loops: CDR1 DFQATT, CDR2 SNEGSKA (reference sequence). V was shortened by 5 bases and J by 4 bases, with 12 bases between the two germline ends. As DNA, the CDR3 is TGCAGTGCTCCGATGGGCGGTTACAATGAGCAGTTCTTC. It codes for CSAPMGGYNEQFF.

There are a few counts of this clonotype. The chain employs TRBV7-2 and TRBJ2-1; 9 bases agree with TRBD2. Germline-derived CDR1 and CDR2 are SGHTA and FQGNSA. This CDR3 is built from 13 residues. V trimming: 5 bases; J trimming: 16 bases; junction bases outside the gene matches: 12. In DNA, the CDR3 is TGTGCCAGCAGCCGTGGGTCGGGAGCGGGAGGTTTCTTC. It is translated as CASSRGSGAGGFF.

This clonotype was detected a few times. The genes are TRBV7-6 and TRBJ2-1; perhaps TRBD2 as D (6 bases). This CDR3 spans 13 amino acids. The germline V and J ends were trimmed by 5 bases and 5 bases, with 10 bases remaining between them. The germline CDR1 and CDR2 sequences are SGHVS and FNYEAQ. The CDR3 is CASSTRLDNEQFF. DNA for the CDR3: TGTGCCAGCAGCACCCGACTAGACAATGAGCAGTTCTTC.

This clonotype was picked up a small number of times. This chain uses TRBV29-1 with TRBJ1-5; D call uncertain. Germline CDR1 and CDR2: SQVTM and ANQGSEA. Between the trimmed V and J ends, which lost 4 bases and 0 bases, there was a span of 10 bases. The CDR3 loop spans 14 amino acids. The CDR3, as DNA: TGCAGCGTTGCCACTTCTGATAGCAATCAGCCCCAGCATTTT. Translation gives CSVATSDSNQPQHF.